These T cell receptor beta chains were read from a single sample in a study of control samples from healthy donors and cancer patients. Clones were read by immunoSEQ multiplex PCR, and TCRdb kept only the in-frame ones, dropping some. This sample has 100,000 or so clones; approximately 90% occur once, and the top ten carry approximately 8.3%. Sequenced: blood. The receptors derive from a man aged 30 to 39 in good health. Both conserved end residues are part of each CDR3. D genes are given only for firm matches. Clone size appears in some rows only: once, few, many, or a class for an expanded clone.

.	TRBV7-9	.	TRBJ2-3	CAWGHPITDTQYF	TGTGCCTGGGGCCACCCGATCACAGATACGCAGTATTTT
.	TRBV7-2	.	TRBJ2-2	CASSLSGNTGELFF	TGTGCCAGCAGCTTAAGTGGGAACACCGGGGAGCTGTTTTTT
.	TRBV19	.	TRBJ2-1	CASSIQGRSYNEQFF	TGTGCCAGTAGTATACAGGGTAGGTCCTACAATGAGCAGTTCTTC
.	TRBV19	TRBD2	TRBJ2-5	CASSILAGSGTQYF	TGTGCCAGTAGTATCCTAGCGGGATCAGGGACCCAGTACTTC
once	TRBV18	.	TRBJ2-5	CASSPSTGRRAGETQYF	TGTGCCAGCTCACCATCGACCGGTCGGCGGGCCGGAGAGACCCAGTACTTC
.	TRBV4-2	TRBD2	TRBJ2-1	CASSQDLASGSRNEQFF	TGTGCCAGCAGCCAAGATCTGGCTAGCGGGAGTAGGAATGAGCAGTTCTTC
.	TRBV15	.	TRBJ2-3	CATSRLADSSTDTQYF	TGTGCCACCAGCAGGTTAGCGGACTCTAGCACAGATACGCAGTATTTT
.	TRBV5-3	.	TRBJ2-7	CARSDRSREVFYEQYF	TGTGCCAGAAGCGACCGAAGCAGGGAGGTATTCTACGAGCAGTACTTC
.	TRBV6-1	TRBD1	TRBJ1-2	CASSEALPGTGVGGYTF	TGTGCCAGCAGTGAAGCTCTCCCGGGGACAGGGGTTGGTGGCTACACCTTC
.	TRBV5-1	TRBD2	TRBJ2-3	CASSFGTSATDTQYF	TGCGCCAGCAGCTTTGGGACTAGCGCGACAGATACGCAGTATTTT
medium-sized	TRBV30	.	TRBJ2-7	CAWSVSERGEQYF	TGTGCCTGGAGTGTCTCCGAAAGGGGTGAACAGTACTTC
.	TRBV11-2	TRBD2	TRBJ2-2	CASSLEGTSGGRELFF	TGTGCCAGCAGCTTAGAGGGGACTAGCGGAGGCAGGGAGCTGTTTTTT
.	TRBV7-8	.	TRBJ2-1	CASSLGVADNEQFF	TGTGCCAGCAGCTTAGGTGTAGCGGACAATGAGCAGTTCTTC
.	TRBV4-2	TRBD2	TRBJ2-1	CASSQVTSGGFENEQFF	TGTGCCAGCAGCCAGGTTACTAGCGGGGGGTTCGAGAATGAGCAGTTCTTC
.	TRBV29-1	.	TRBJ1-2	CSARRWSDYGYTF	TGCAGCGCCCGACGGTGGTCGGACTATGGCTACACCTTC
.	TRBV7-6	.	TRBJ2-1	CASSLSPFQGNEQFF	TGTGCCAGCAGCTTGTCCCCCTTTCAGGGGAATGAGCAGTTCTTC
.	TRBV4-3	.	TRBJ1-2	CASSQDLWDGYTF	TGCGCCAGCAGCCAAGATTTATGGGACGGCTACACCTTC
.	TRBV19	TRBD2	TRBJ2-3	CASSSGSMIDTQYF	TGTGCCAGTAGTAGCGGGAGTATGATAGATACGCAGTATTTT